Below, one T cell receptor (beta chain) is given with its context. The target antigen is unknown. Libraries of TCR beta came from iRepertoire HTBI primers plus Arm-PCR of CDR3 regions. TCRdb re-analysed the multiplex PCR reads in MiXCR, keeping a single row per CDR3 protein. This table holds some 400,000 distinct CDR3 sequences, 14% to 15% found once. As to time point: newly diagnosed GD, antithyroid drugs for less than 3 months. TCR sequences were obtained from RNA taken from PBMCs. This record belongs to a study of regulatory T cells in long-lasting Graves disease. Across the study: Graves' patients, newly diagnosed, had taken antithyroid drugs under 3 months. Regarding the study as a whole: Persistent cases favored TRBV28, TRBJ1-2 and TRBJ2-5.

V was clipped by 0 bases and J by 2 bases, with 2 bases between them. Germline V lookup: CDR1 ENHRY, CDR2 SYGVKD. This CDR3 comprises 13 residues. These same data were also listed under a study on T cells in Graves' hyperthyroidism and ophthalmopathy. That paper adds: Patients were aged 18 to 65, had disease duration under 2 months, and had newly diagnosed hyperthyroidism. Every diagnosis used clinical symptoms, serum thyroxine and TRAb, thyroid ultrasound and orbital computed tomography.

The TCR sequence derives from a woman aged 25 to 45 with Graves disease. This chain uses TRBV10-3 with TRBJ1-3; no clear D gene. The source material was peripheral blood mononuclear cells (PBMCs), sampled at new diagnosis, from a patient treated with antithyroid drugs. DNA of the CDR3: TGTGCCATCAGTGAGTCCCCTGGAAACACCATATATTTT. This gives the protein CAISESPGNTIYF.